This TCR beta chain appears in the sequencing data of a study of blood T cell repertoires in COVID-19. About the research overall: Donors in the United States, Italy and Spain gave samples during acute or convalescent COVID-19. T cells, B-cell-depleted T cells, or PBMCs provided the cDNA or gDNA that served as material.

Authors' methods: Amplification from reference gene primers served as the basis for estimated nucleated cell counts. TCRdb's copy holds only in-frame clones and misses some; the assay was immunoSEQ multiplex PCR. The D gene and trimming were derived from the DNA, and the V and J assignments and clone size from that table. In the table there are about 60,000 clones, about 91% of which are singletons. The germline gives CDR1 MDHEN, CDR2 SYDVKM. The CDR3 totals 12 residues. Trimming at V came to 5 bases and at J to 11 bases, leaving 8 bases not matched to a gene. J is TRBJ1-1 and V is TRBV28, with TRBD1 matching over 7 bases. This sequence originates from a man in his sixties with acute or convalescent COVID-19. The sample taken for sequencing was peripheral blood. DNA for the CDR3: TGTGCCAGCAGTCCAAGACGACAGGGTGCTTTCTTT. It is translated as CASSPRRQGAFF. The whole variable domain, filled in from reference TRBV28 and TRBJ1-1, reads DVKVTQSSRYLVKRTGEKVFLECVQDMDHENMFWYRQDPGLGLRLIYFSYDVKMKEKGDIPEGYSVSREKKERFSLILESASTNQTSMYLCASSPRRQGAFFGQGTRLTVV.